Listed here are 26 T cell receptor beta chains from one sample, sequenced in a study of blood T cell repertoires in COVID-19. The assay was immunoSEQ multiplex PCR, and TCRdb's table has in-frame clones only and misses some. The sample lists 70,000 to 100,000 clones; roughly 80% were seen once. The sample comprised peripheral blood. The receptor set was obtained from a woman aged 80 or older with acute or convalescent COVID-19.

The sample holds a few counts of this clone. This sequence joins TRBV21-1 and TRBJ2-5; the D call of TRBD2 is as the table states it, not checked on the DNA. TRBV21-1 counts as a pseudogene. This CDR3 is built from 13 residues. The CDR3: CASSNPGFETQYF. The DNA for the CDR3 is TGTGCCAGCAGCAACCCGGGTTTTGAGACCCAGTACTTC.

The genes are TRBV5-6 and TRBJ2-1; D may be TRBD2 (5 bases). The V gene's germline CDR1 is SGHDT and CDR2 YYEEEE. Between the trimmed V and J ends, which lost 2 bases and 0 bases, there was a span of 15 bases. This CDR3 is 17 amino acids long. Here the CDR3 reads CASSLSGKRSSYNEQFF. The CDR3 DNA is TGTGCCAGCAGCTTAAGTGGGAAGCGGAGCTCCTACAATGAGCAGTTCTTC.

This clone was detected a few times. The CDR3 sequence: CAWSVRRGQPPSEQYF. CDR3 DNA sequence: TGTGCCTGGAGTGTACGGCGCGGACAGCCCCCGTCGGAGCAGTACTTC. The V call is TRBV30, the J call TRBJ2-7; D is perhaps TRBD1 (6 bases). Germline V gene lookup returns CDR1 GTSNPN and CDR2 SVGIG (reference sequence). V shed 0 bases and J shed 7 bases, with 22 bases lying between them. This CDR3 comprises 16 residues.

The V call is TRBV5-1, the J call TRBJ1-6; tentatively, D is TRBD1 (6 bases). Germline lookup yields CDR1 SGHRS and CDR2 YFSETQ. The germline V and J ends were trimmed by 0 bases and 4 bases, with 14 bases remaining between them. This CDR3 region has 17 residues. In DNA, the CDR3 is TGCGCCAGCAGCTTGGCCTTGGACAGCGAATATAATTCACCCCTCCACTTT. This sequence encodes CASSLALDSEYNSPLHF.

The gene calls are TRBV29-1 and TRBJ2-5; 7 positions agree with TRBD1. This CDR3 has 12 amino acids. Germline loops: CDR1 SQVTM, CDR2 ANQGSEA. J lost 3 bases, V lost 7 bases, and 5 bases had no gene match. The CDR3 DNA reads as TGCAGCGCGGACAGGTCCAAAGAGACCCAGTACTTC. Translated, it gives CSADRSKETQYF.

The chain couples TRBV7-2 to TRBJ2-3; D is perhaps TRBD2 (5 bases). Germline V gene data show CDR1 as SGHTA and CDR2 as FQGNSA. The V and J ends lost 5 bases and 2 bases respectively, with 14 bases between them. CDR3 length: 15 residues. CDR3 nucleotide sequence: TGTGCCAGCAGCCGGCGGGCAGGAAACACAGATACGCAGTATTTT. Its translation is CASSRRAGNTDTQYF.

CDR3 DNA: TGTGCCAGCAGCCAAGTCTGGGCTAGCGGCCAAGAGACCCAGTACTTC. Protein sequence: CASSQVWASGQETQYF. J is TRBJ2-5 and V is TRBV3-1 (or the pseudogene TRBV3-2); TRBD2 agrees at 7 bases. The CDR3 is made up of 16 amino acids. V shed 1 base and J 1 base; nucleotides not matched to a gene: 6. Germline-derived CDR1 and CDR2 are LGHDT and YNNKEL (reference sequence).

The gene calls are TRBV2 and TRBJ2-3; TRBD1 aligns across 7 bases. This CDR3 region has 16 residues. Germline V gives CDR1 SNHLY, CDR2 FYNNEI. With V trimmed by 1 base and J by 0 bases, 4 bases remained unmatched. The DNA of the CDR3 is TGTGCCAGCAGTGAAGGACAGGGCACTAGCACAGATACGCAGTATTTT. It encodes CASSEGQGTSTDTQYF.

The genes are TRBV12-3 or TRBV12-4 and TRBJ1-2, with D tentatively TRBD1 (6 bases). Deletions cut 3 bases from V and 2 bases from J, with 7 bases between. The CDR3 has 13 residues. This chain's CDR3 is CASSFQGNYGYTF. CDR3 nucleotides: TGTGCCAGCAGTTTTCAGGGGAACTATGGCTACACCTTC.

This chain links TRBV13 with TRBJ1-5; D is perhaps TRBD1 (6 bases). This CDR3 contains 14 residues. Germline CDR1 PRHDT, CDR2 FYEKMQ (reference sequence). Trimming removed 2 bases at V and 5 bases at J, with 10 bases between. The CDR3 DNA reads as TGTGCCAGCAGCTTATTCCCAGGGGATCAGCCCCAGCATTTT. Translation gives CASSLFPGDQPQHF. Using reference TRBV13 and TRBJ1-5 for the parts outside the CDR3, the full variable domain is AAGVIQSPRHLIKEKRETATLKCYPIPRHDTVYWYQQGPGQDPQFLISFYEKMQSDKGSIPDRFSAQQFSDYHSELNMSSLELGDSALYFCASSLFPGDQPQHFGDGTRLSIL.

This chain links TRBV3-1 (or the pseudogene TRBV3-2) with TRBJ1-2; 8 nucleotides match TRBD1. J was trimmed by 8 bases and V by 1 base; bases with no gene match: 9. Germline-derived CDR1 and CDR2 are LGHDT and YNNKEL (reference sequence). CDR3 length: 15 residues. The CDR3: CASSQGFAGGYGYTF. CDR3 sequence (DNA): TGTGCCAGCAGCCAAGGATTCGCAGGGGGCTACGGCTACACCTTC.

This clone has only a few counts. The chain carries TRBV19 and TRBJ1-2, with 8 positions matching TRBD1. V lost 3 bases and J lost 11; bases outside the gene matches: 8. Germline lookup yields CDR1 LNHDA and CDR2 SQIVND (reference sequence). The CDR3 sequence is 13 residues long. The CDR3 loop is CASSIGLQGAYTF. CDR3 in DNA: TGTGCCAGTAGTATTGGTTTGCAGGGGGCGTACACCTTC.

Concerning this clone itself: In the same sample, other DNA sequences code for this CDR3. The chain links TRBV3-1 (or the pseudogene TRBV3-2) to TRBJ1-4; TRBD1 might be the D (5 bases). CDR3 length equals 13 residues. Deletions cut 3 bases from V and 7 bases from J, with 9 bases between. The germline V gene encodes CDR1 LGHDT and CDR2 YNNKEL (reference sequence). The CDR3 DNA sequence: TGTGCCAGCAGCCAGGGCCAGGGTGAAAAACTGTTTTTT. Encoded protein: CASSQGQGEKLFF.

This clone was recorded a few times. V usage is TRBV7-9 and J usage is TRBJ1-6; 10 nucleotides match TRBD1. The CDR3 is made up of 15 amino acids. J lost 7 bases, V lost 5 bases, and 5 bases had no gene match. Germline V gene sequence: CDR1 SEHNR, CDR2 FQNEAQ (reference sequence). CDR3 residues: CASSPGDRGNSPLHF. CDR3 nucleotides: TGTGCCAGCAGCCCGGGGGACAGGGGAAATTCACCCCTCCACTTT.

CDR3 in DNA: TGTGCCAGTAGTCCGTCCGGGCAGGGGGTGGCCCATGGCGGAGCTTTCTTT. This codes for CASSPSGQGVAHGGAFF. This rearrangement joins TRBV19 to TRBJ1-1; 7 bases fit TRBD1. Trimming at V came to 5 bases and at J to 10 bases, leaving 22 bases not matched to a gene. The germline V gene encodes CDR1 LNHDA and CDR2 SQIVND (reference sequence). CDR3 size: 17 residues.

The chain joins TRBV28 to TRBJ2-7, with unresolved D. The length of the CDR3 is 14 residues. The V gene's germline CDR1 is MDHEN and CDR2 SYDVKM. Trimming cost V 1 base and J 3 bases, with 10 bases left between them. The CDR3 region has the DNA TGTGCCAGCAGTTTATCCGCCAGTTACTACGAGCAGTACTTC. It codes for CASSLSASYYEQYF.

This clone appeared a few times. The V gene is TRBV6-6, the J gene TRBJ2-7, with D possibly being TRBD1 (6 bases). Germline loops: CDR1 MNHNY, CDR2 SVGAGI (reference sequence). Trimming cost V 2 bases and J 0 bases, with 8 bases left between them. CDR3 size: 14 residues. CDR3 nucleotide sequence: TGTGCCAGCAGTTACGAGACAGGCTCCTACGAGCAGTACTTC. It yields the protein CASSYETGSYEQYF.

This clone has at least ten counts. V and J are TRBV9 and TRBJ1-6; D is perhaps TRBD1 (6 bases). V was pared by 6 bases and J by 7 bases, with 8 bases between. The CDR3 is made up of 12 amino acids. Germline values: CDR1 SGDLS, CDR2 YYNGEE. The CDR3 DNA reads TGTGCCAGCAACAGGGAAAATTCACCCCTCCACTTT. It yields the protein CASNRENSPLHF.

This chain links TRBV6-5 with TRBJ2-7; tentative D call: TRBD2 (6 bases). The CDR3 runs to 15 residues. V lost 0 bases and J lost 1, with 10 bases in between. Germline V CDR1 and CDR2: MNHEY, SVGAGI. CDR3 sequence (DNA): TGTGCCAGCAGTTACTCGAGGACTACTTCCTACGAGCAGTACTTC. It codes for CASSYSRTTSYEQYF.

This chain links TRBV7-3 with TRBJ2-5, with 10 positions matching TRBD1. Germline trimming cut 5 bases from V and 5 bases from J; bases unmatched to any gene: 11. CDR3 size: 16 residues. Germline V gene sequence: CDR1 SGHTA, CDR2 FQGTGA. The CDR3 DNA reads as TGTGCCAGCAGCAGCTCCGGGACAGGGGATTATGAGACCCAGTACTTC. It specifies CASSSSGTGDYETQYF.

The V gene is TRBV30, the J gene TRBJ1-3; 7 nucleotides agree with TRBD1. J lost 4 bases, V lost 0 bases, and 6 bases had no gene match. Germline V gives CDR1 GTSNPN, CDR2 SVGIG (reference sequence). This CDR3 region has 15 residues. The CDR3 sequence is CAWSVPRTGGNTIYF. In DNA, the CDR3 is TGTGCCTGGAGTGTACCCCGGACAGGAGGAAACACCATATATTTT. The full variable domain, in which reference TRBV30 and TRBJ1-3 provide the parts outside the CDR3, is SQTIHQWPATLVQPVGSPLSLECTVEGTSNPNLYWYRQAAGRGLQLLFYSVGIGQISSEVPQNLSASRPQDRQFILSSKKLLLSDSGFYLCAWSVPRTGGNTIYFGEGSWLTVV.

The chain is built from TRBV5-1 and TRBJ2-7, with 8 bases lining up with TRBD1. Trimming took 4 bases from V and 2 from J; bases not matched to a gene: 5. Germline-derived CDR1 and CDR2 are SGHRS and YFSETQ. The CDR3 has 14 amino acids. The CDR3, as DNA: TGCGCCAGCAGCGTGGACAGGGCCCCCTACGAGCAGTACTTC. Translating it yields CASSVDRAPYEQYF.

This clone has only a few counts. V is TRBV4-3 and J is TRBJ1-2, with 7 bases that match TRBD1. Per the germline V gene, CDR1 is LGHNA and CDR2 is YSLEER. V lost 4 bases to trimming and J lost 1 base; unmatched junction nucleotides: 3. CDR3 length equals 14 residues. The CDR3, as DNA: TGCGCCAGCAGCCGGGGACAGCTTAACTATGGCTACACCTTC. It codes for CASSRGQLNYGYTF.

This clone was seen a single time. The chain joins TRBV27 to TRBJ2-5; TRBD1 is a possible D gene (5 bases). V dropped 0 bases and J dropped 13 bases, with 15 bases sitting between them. This CDR3 has 13 amino acids. From germline, CDR1 is MNHEY and CDR2 SMNVEV (reference sequence). CDR3 sequence reads: CASSLSAAQGRYF. CDR3 nucleotide sequence: TGTGCCAGCAGTTTATCGGCCGCCCAGGGAAGGTACTTC.

The chain has TRBV30 and TRBJ2-3; D perhaps matches TRBD2 (5 bases). V shed 2 bases and J shed 0 bases, with 15 bases lying between them. Germline CDR1 reads GTSNPN; CDR2 reads SVGIG (reference sequence). This CDR3 contains 16 residues. The CDR3 is CAWSSPGITSTDTQYF. In DNA form, the CDR3 reads TGTGCCTGGAGTTCTCCGGGGATCACTAGCACAGATACGCAGTATTTT.

The chain joins TRBV3-1 (or the pseudogene TRBV3-2) to TRBJ1-4; 9 positions match TRBD1. The length of the CDR3 is 15 residues. Germline assignment: CDR1 LGHDT and CDR2 YNNKEL (reference sequence). V lost 4 bases, J lost 4 bases, and 4 bases stayed unmatched. CDR3 in DNA: TGTGCCAGCAGCCGGTCGGGACAGGGTAATGAAAAACTGTTTTTT. Protein: CASSRSGQGNEKLFF.